The 18 T cell receptor beta chains below were found in one sample sequenced in a study of Graves' ophthalmopathy and Graves' hyperthyroidism. RNA transcripts served as template for amplifying TCR beta CDR3 sequences. An opening RT-PCR round employed HTBI primers and preceded a second-round multiplex PCR. TCRdb reprocessed the multiplex PCR reads with MiXCR, giving one entry per CDR3 protein. The sample records about 700,000 distinct CDR3 sequences, 35% to 50% being singletons. Sample: peripheral blood. The receptors shown here come from an adult man with Graves' ophthalmopathy.

This clonotype turned up a few times. Written as DNA, the CDR3 is TGTGCCAGCAGTTACCGGAGGGGGGGCAGGGATGGCTACACCTTC. It translates to CASSYRRGGRDGYTF. The chain has TRBV6-6 and TRBJ1-2, with D perhaps matching TRBD1 (6 bases). This CDR3 region has 15 residues. V lost 2 bases and J lost 6, with 16 bases in between. The germline V gene encodes CDR1 MNHNY and CDR2 SVGAGI (reference sequence).

This clonotype showed up many times. This sequence joins TRBV9 and TRBJ2-5; D perhaps matches TRBD2 (6 bases). The CDR3 is 14 residues long. The V and J ends lost 1 base and 1 base respectively, with 8 bases between them. Germline lookup yields CDR1 SGDLS and CDR2 YYNGEE. The DNA for the CDR3 is TGTGCCAGCAGCGTATTGGGAGGCCAAGAGACCCAGTACTTC. Amino acids: CASSVLGGQETQYF.

This clonotype was detected a few times. The chain couples TRBV7-8 to TRBJ1-1; D not resolved. Trimming removed 0 bases at V and 6 bases at J, with 17 bases between. The CDR3 consists of 16 residues. Germline lookup yields CDR1 SGHVS and CDR2 FQNEAQ. The CDR3, as DNA: TGTGCCAGCAGCTTAGCTATGGGAGGGCGGGGTTCTGAAGCTTTCTTT. It codes for CASSLAMGGRGSEAFF. The variable domain in full, with the rest retrieved from reference TRBV7-8 and TRBJ1-1, is GAGVSQSPRYKVAKRGQDVALRCDPISGHVSLFWYQQALGQGPEFLTYFQNEAQLDKSGLPSDRFFAERPEGSVSTLKIQRTQQEDSAVYLCASSLAMGGRGSEAFFGQGTRLTVV.

J is TRBJ2-5 and V is TRBV7-9; D may be TRBD2 (6 bases). This CDR3 region has 13 residues. V shed 4 bases and J shed 5 bases, with 11 bases lying between them. The V gene's germline CDR1 is SEHNR and CDR2 FQNEAQ (reference sequence). The CDR3 here is CASSSGLKETQYF. Here the CDR3 DNA reads TGTGCCAGCAGCTCCGGACTAAAGGAGACCCAGTACTTC.

This clonotype was counted a few times. V gene TRBV19 combines with J gene TRBJ1-5, with 8 bases identical to TRBD1. The CDR3 runs to 15 residues. CDR1 LNHDA and CDR2 SQIVND come from the germline V gene (reference sequence). The V segment lost 4 bases and the J segment 7 bases; nucleotides outside the gene matches: 9. The CDR3 sequence: CASSKEGRGHQPQHF. Here the CDR3 DNA reads TGTGCCAGTAGTAAGGAAGGCAGGGGGCACCAGCCCCAGCATTTT.

The chain uses TRBV10-2 and TRBJ2-7, with D maybe TRBD2 (6 bases). The CDR3 is 14 amino acids. V gave up 3 bases and J gave up 3 bases, with 12 bases separating them. Germline V gene data show CDR1 as WSHSY and CDR2 as SAAADI. The CDR3 DNA reads as TGCGCCAGCAGTGAAAGGCGGCGGGGCTACGAGCAGTACTTC. Amino acids: CASSERRRGYEQYF.

The chain carries TRBV19 and TRBJ2-2; 10 bases map to TRBD1. With V trimmed by 4 bases and J by 5 bases, 7 bases remained unmatched. Germline V gives CDR1 LNHDA, CDR2 SQIVND (reference sequence). The CDR3 is made up of 16 amino acids. For the CDR3, the DNA is TGTGCCAGTAGTACGGGACAGGGGAGAGGAACCGGGGAGCTGTTTTTT. This gives the protein CASSTGQGRGTGELFF.

The gene calls are TRBV7-6 and TRBJ2-5; D unresolved. The length of the CDR3 is 16 residues. Germline V lookup: CDR1 SGHVS, CDR2 FNYEAQ. V gave up 2 bases and J gave up 4 bases, with 17 bases separating them. Here the CDR3 reads CASSLFGGTGGETQYF. The CDR3 coding sequence is TGTGCCAGCAGCTTATTCGGTGGTACGGGTGGAGAGACCCAGTACTTC.

The chain uses TRBV4-2 and TRBJ1-1, with D perhaps TRBD1 (6 bases). The germline V gene encodes CDR1 LGHNA and CDR2 YNFKEQ. This CDR3 is 15 amino acids long. The germline V and J ends were trimmed by 4 bases and 5 bases, with 17 bases remaining between them. The chain's CDR3 is CASSLSTQGGTEAFF. CDR3 DNA sequence: TGTGCCAGCAGCCTTTCGACACAAGGGGGGACTGAAGCTTTCTTT.

The V call is TRBV7-9, the J call TRBJ2-6; possible D gene TRBD1, 6 bases. Germline assignment: CDR1 SEHNR and CDR2 FQNEAQ (reference sequence). The CDR3 length is 16 residues. V was pared by 11 bases and J by 4 bases, with 21 bases between. The CDR3 DNA sequence: TGTGCCTGGATCATGGCAGGGGTTGAGGGGGCCAACGTCCTGACTTTC. Protein: CAWIMAGVEGANVLTF. Filled out from reference TRBV7-9 and TRBJ2-6, the complete variable domain reads DTGVSQNPRHKITKRGQNVTFRCDPISEHNRLYWYRQTLGQGPEFLTYFQNEAQLEKSRLLSDRFSAERPKGSFSTLEIQRTEQGDSAMYLCAWIMAGVEGANVLTFGAGSRLTVL.

This clonotype was seen at least ten times. The junction does not match germline at one end; this may be a read error. The genes are TRBV2 and TRBJ2-7; TRBD2 matches at 9 bases. The CDR3 has 15 amino acids. Germline assignment: CDR1 SNHLY and CDR2 FYNNEI. Written as DNA, the CDR3 is TGTGCCAGCAGGGAAGGCCTAGCGGGGACCTACGAGCAGTACTTC. This translates into CASREGLAGTYEQYF.

This clonotype showed up just a few times. The genes are TRBV7-9 and TRBJ2-2; 7 bases line up with TRBD1. V dropped 5 bases and J dropped 3; count of bases not matched to a gene: 12. The CDR3 spans 17 residues. From germline, CDR1 is SEHNR and CDR2 FQNEAQ (reference sequence). The chain's CDR3 is CASSQAMRGRDTGELFF. The CDR3 nucleotides are TGTGCCAGCAGCCAAGCCATGAGGGGGCGGGACACCGGGGAGCTGTTTTTT.

This clonotype was seen just once. The chain couples TRBV7-9 to TRBJ2-5; 10 bases align to TRBD1. This CDR3 has 14 residues. Per germline, CDR1 SEHNR and CDR2 FQNEAQ (reference sequence). Trimming at V came to 5 bases and at J to 7 bases, leaving 7 bases not matched to a gene. The CDR3 bases are TGTGCCAGCAGCCTCCGGGACAGGGGAGGGACCCAGTACTTC. It is translated as CASSLRDRGGTQYF.

The sample holds one count of this clonotype. One base away lies a much larger clone, so this may be a sequencing read error. The chain is built from TRBV29-1 and TRBJ2-7; TRBD2 might be the D (7 bases). CDR1 SQVTM and CDR2 ANQGSEA come from the germline V gene. Trimming took 4 bases from V and 3 from J, leaving 19 bases between them. CDR3 length: 15 amino acids. The DNA of the CDR3 is TGCAGCGTTGGGGGTGGCCGGGGGGCCGACTACGAGCAGTACTTC. It translates to CSVGGGRGADYEQYF.

This clonotype turned up a few times. The rearrangement joins TRBV7-9 to TRBJ1-3; no clear D. The CDR3 loop spans 12 amino acids. The germline gives CDR1 SEHNR, CDR2 FQNEAQ (reference sequence). In DNA form, the CDR3 reads TGTGGGACTGGAAGTGGAGGAAACACCATATATTTT. It specifies CGTGSGGNTIYF.

The genes are TRBV20-1 and TRBJ2-1; 9 nucleotides line up with TRBD1. The J call could be wrong; TRBJ2-7 is a better fit for the DNA end. Per germline, CDR1 DFQATT and CDR2 SNEGSKA (reference sequence). CDR3 length: 15 residues. CDR3 residues: CSARSTGGGGYEQYF. CDR3 bases: TGCAGTGCTAGATCAACAGGGGGCGGGGGATACGAGCAGTACTTC.

This chain joins TRBV9 and TRBJ1-2, with 7 bases lining up with TRBD1. Germline V gene lookup returns CDR1 SGDLS and CDR2 YYNGEE. V lost 4 bases and J lost 4; bases outside the gene matches: 7. There are 14 residues in the CDR3. CDR3 loop: CASSRGQQFYGYTF. In DNA, the CDR3 is TGTGCCAGCAGCAGGGGACAGCAATTCTATGGCTACACCTTC.

As concerns this clonotype: Its ends do not fully match the called genes, so a read error is possible. The rearrangement links TRBV7-2 to TRBJ2-7; the D call may be TRBD1 or TRBD2 (5 bases each). The CDR3 length is 15 residues. In germline, CDR1 is SGHTA, CDR2 FQGNSA. This CDR3 is CASSSRDVRSYEQYF. The CDR3 DNA follows: TGCGCCAGCAGCTCCCGGGACGTACGCTCCTACGAGCAGTACTTC.